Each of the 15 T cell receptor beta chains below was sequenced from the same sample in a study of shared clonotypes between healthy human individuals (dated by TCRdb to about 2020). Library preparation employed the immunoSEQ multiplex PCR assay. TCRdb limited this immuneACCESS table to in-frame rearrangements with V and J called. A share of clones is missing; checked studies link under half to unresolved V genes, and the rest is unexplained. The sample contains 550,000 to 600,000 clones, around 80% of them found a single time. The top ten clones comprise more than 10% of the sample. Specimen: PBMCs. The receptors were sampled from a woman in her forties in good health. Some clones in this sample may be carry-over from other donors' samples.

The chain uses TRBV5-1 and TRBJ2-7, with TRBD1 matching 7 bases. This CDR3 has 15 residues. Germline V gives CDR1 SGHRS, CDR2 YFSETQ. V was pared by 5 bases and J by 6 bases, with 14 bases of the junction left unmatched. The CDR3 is CASSSLGQMGTEQYF. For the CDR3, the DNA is TGCGCCAGCAGTTCATTGGGACAGATGGGCACCGAGCAGTACTTC.

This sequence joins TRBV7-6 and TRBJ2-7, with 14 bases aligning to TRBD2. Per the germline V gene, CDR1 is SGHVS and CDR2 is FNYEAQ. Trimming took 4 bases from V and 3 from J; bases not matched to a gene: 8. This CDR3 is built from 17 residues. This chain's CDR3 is CASSSQGLAGELYEQYF. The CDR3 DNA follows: TGTGCCAGCAGCTCCCAGGGACTAGCGGGAGAGCTCTACGAGCAGTACTTC.

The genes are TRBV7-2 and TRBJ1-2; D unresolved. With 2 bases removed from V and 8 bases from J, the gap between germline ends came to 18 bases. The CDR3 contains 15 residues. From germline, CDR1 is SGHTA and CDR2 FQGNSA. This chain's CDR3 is CASSLSAGDREGYTF. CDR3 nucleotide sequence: TGTGCCAGCAGCTTATCGGCTGGGGATCGGGAAGGCTACACCTTC.

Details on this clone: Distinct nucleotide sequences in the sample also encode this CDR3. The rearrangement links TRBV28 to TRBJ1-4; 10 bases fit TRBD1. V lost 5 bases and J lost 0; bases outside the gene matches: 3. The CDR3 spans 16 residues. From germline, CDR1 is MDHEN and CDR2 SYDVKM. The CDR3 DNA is TGTGCCAGCAGTACGACAGGGGGCGCAACTAATGAAAAACTGTTTTTT. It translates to CASSTTGGATNEKLFF.

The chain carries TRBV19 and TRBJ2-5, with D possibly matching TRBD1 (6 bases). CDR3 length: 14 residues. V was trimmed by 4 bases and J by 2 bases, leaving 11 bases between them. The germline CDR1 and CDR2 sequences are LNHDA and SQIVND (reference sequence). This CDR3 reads CASSRGRGQETQYF. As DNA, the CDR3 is TGTGCCAGTAGTAGAGGCAGGGGACAAGAGACCCAGTACTTC.

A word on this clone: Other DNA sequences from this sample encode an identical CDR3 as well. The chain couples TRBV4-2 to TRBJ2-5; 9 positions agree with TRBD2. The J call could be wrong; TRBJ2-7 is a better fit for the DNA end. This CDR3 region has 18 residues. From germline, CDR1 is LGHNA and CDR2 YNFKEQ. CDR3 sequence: CASSQEWAGGPFVHEQYF. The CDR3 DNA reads TGTGCCAGCAGCCAAGAGTGGGCGGGAGGGCCTTTCGTACACGAGCAGTACTTC.

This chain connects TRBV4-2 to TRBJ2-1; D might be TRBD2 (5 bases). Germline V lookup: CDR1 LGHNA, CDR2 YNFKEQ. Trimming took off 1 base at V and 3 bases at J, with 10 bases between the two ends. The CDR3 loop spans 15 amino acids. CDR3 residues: CASSQVAEDYNEQFF. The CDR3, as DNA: TGTGCCAGCAGCCAAGTGGCGGAGGACTACAATGAGCAGTTCTTC.

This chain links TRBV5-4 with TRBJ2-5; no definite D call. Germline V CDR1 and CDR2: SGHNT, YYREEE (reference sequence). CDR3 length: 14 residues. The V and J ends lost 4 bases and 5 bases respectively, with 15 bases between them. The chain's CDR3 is CASSPNTLQETQYF. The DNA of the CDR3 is TGTGCCAGCAGCCCCAACACGTTGCAGGAGACCCAGTACTTC.

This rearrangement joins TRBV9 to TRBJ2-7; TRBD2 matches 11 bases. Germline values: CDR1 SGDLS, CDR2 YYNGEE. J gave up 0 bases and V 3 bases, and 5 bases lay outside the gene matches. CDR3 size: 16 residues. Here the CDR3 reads CASSDNSGRASYEQYF. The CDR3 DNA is TGTGCCAGCAGCGATAATAGCGGGAGGGCCTCCTACGAGCAGTACTTC.

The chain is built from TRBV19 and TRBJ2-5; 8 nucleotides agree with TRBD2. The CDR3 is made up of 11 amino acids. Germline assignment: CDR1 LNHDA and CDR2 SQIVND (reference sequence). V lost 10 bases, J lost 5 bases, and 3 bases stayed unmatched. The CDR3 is CATGGKETQYF. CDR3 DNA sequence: TGTGCCACGGGAGGGAAGGAGACCCAGTACTTC.

In nucleotides, the CDR3 is TGTGCCAGCACCCGAAGTAGGGGGGACGAGCAGTACTTC. As protein: CASTRSRGDEQYF. J is TRBJ2-7 and V is TRBV6-6; D is possibly TRBD1 or TRBD2 (6 bases each). V dropped 7 bases and J dropped 5 bases, with 15 bases sitting between them. The CDR3 covers 13 residues. Germline V gene data show CDR1 as MNHNY and CDR2 as SVGAGI (reference sequence).

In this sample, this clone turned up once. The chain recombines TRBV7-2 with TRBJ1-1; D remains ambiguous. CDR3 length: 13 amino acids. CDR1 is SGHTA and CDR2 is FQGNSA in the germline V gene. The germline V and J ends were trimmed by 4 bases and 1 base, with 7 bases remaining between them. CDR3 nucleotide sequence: TGTGCCAGCAGCTCGGGCCCGAACACTGAAGCTTTCTTT. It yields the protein CASSSGPNTEAFF.

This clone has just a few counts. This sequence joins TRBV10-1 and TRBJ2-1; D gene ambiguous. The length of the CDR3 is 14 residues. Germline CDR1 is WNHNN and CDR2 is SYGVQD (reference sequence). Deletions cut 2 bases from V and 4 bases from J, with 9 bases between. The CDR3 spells CASSEASTYNEQFF. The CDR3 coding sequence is TGCGCCAGCAGTGAGGCTAGTACTTACAATGAGCAGTTCTTC.

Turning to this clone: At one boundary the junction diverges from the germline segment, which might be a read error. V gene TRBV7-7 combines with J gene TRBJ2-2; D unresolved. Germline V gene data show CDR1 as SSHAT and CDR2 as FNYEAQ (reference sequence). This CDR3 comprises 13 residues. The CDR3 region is CASSLERTGELFF. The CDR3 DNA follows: TGTGCTAGCAGCTTAGAGCGTACCGGGGAGCTGTTTTTT.

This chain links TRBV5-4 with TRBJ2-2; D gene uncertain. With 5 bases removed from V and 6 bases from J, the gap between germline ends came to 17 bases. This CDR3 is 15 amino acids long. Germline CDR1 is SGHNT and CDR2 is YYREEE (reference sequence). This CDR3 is CASSPGQPRAGELFF. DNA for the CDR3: TGTGCCAGCAGTCCGGGTCAGCCTAGGGCCGGGGAGCTGTTTTTT.